A selection of T cell receptor beta chains follows, all from one sample in a study of OX40 agonist ivuxolimab in advanced cancers. Clones were sequenced by immunoSEQ multiplex PCR, and TCRdb holds only the in-frame ones, with some missing. The sample lists over 80,000 clones; about 86% were seen once. The sequencing used CD4+ or CD8+ T cells sorted from blood, collected in a trial of the OX40 agonist ivuxolimab. These receptors were collected from an adult with an advanced solid tumor such as melanoma, head and neck, liver or kidney cancer. The CDR3 runs from the conserved cysteine through the conserved F or W. The D gene is left open where the match is weak. Clone size is stated in some rows and not others, as once, few, many or a class when expanded.

>.|TRBJ2-2|.|TRBV29-1
CSVVPRGGNTGELFF
TGCAGCGTCGTCCCCAGGGGGGGGAACACCGGGGAGCTGTTTTTT
>.|TRBJ1-1|TRBD1|TRBV18
CASSPLQGAVLF
TGTGCCAGCTCACCACTCCAGGGGGCGGTTTTGTTT
>.|TRBJ1-2|.|TRBV5-1
CASSYSGHGYTF
TGCGCCAGCAGCTATTCGGGGCATGGCTACACCTTC
>.|TRBJ1-1|.|TRBV6-5
CASIRSGGSTEAFF
TGTGCCAGCATTAGAAGTGGGGGTTCCACTGAAGCTTTCTTT
>.|TRBJ2-3|.|TRBV29-1
CSVGTTSTDTQYF
TGCAGCGTTGGGACTACCAGCACAGATACGCAGTATTTT
>.|TRBJ1-5|.|TRBV5-5
CASSLGGMSSNQPQHF
TGTGCCAGCAGCTTGGGAGGGATGAGCAGCAATCAGCCCCAGCATTTT
>.|TRBJ2-2|TRBD2|TRBV6-6
CASSYTLAGGGELFF
TGTGCCAGCAGTTACACTCTAGCGGGAGGCGGGGAGCTGTTTTTT
>.|TRBJ1-4|.|TRBV7-9
CASSLAGTNEKLFF
TGTGCCAGCAGCTTAGCAGGGACTAATGAAAAACTGTTTTTT
>.|TRBJ1-2|.|TRBV2
CASSERGFSYTF
TGTGCCAGCAGTGAACGGGGGTTTAGCTACACCTTC
>.|TRBJ2-2|TRBD2|TRBV7-2
CASSLSSGITGELFF
TGTGCCAGCAGCTTATCTAGCGGGATCACCGGGGAGCTGTTTTTT
>.|TRBJ1-1|TRBD1|TRBV18
CASSPGQDTEAFF
TGTGCCAGCTCACCGGGACAGGACACTGAAGCTTTCTTT
>.|TRBJ1-4|TRBD1|TRBV18
CASSPGQNEKLFF
TGTGCCAGCTCACCGGGACAGAATGAAAAACTGTTTTTT
>.|TRBJ2-2|TRBD1|TRBV28
CASYPGGASGELFF
TGTGCCTCCTACCCAGGGGGCGCGTCCGGGGAGCTGTTTTTT
>once|TRBJ1-2|.|TRBV18
CASSSTGFGYTF
TGTGCCAGCTCATCTACAGGGTTTGGCTACACCTTC
>.|TRBJ1-1|.|TRBV18
CASSQGRSGTEAFF
TGTGCCAGCTCACAGGGGCGTAGTGGCACTGAAGCTTTCTTT
>.|TRBJ1-4|.|TRBV7-9
CASSFVNEKLFF
TGTGCCAGCAGCTTTGTTAATGAAAAACTGTTTTTT
>.|TRBJ2-7|.|TRBV6-5
CASSPKGGNEQYF
TGTGCCAGCAGTCCGAAGGGGGGCAACGAGCAGTACTTC
>.|TRBJ1-5|.|TRBV30
CAWSVRAQGGQPQHF
TGTGCCTGGAGTGTAAGGGCCCAAGGGGGTCAGCCCCAGCATTTT
>.|TRBJ2-5|TRBD2|TRBV5-1
CASSWGGPSGKETQYF
TGCGCCAGCAGCTGGGGGGGTCCTAGCGGAAAAGAGACCCAGTACTTC
>once|TRBJ2-3|TRBD2|TRBV18
CASSRTSGGDTDTQYF
TGTGCCAGCTCACGGACTAGCGGGGGGGACACAGATACGCAGTATTTT
>few|TRBJ1-2|TRBD1|TRBV7-9
CASSSGGPYYGYTF
TGTGCCAGCAGTTCAGGGGGACCCTATTATGGCTACACCTTC
>.|TRBJ1-1|.|TRBV5-4
CASSLTGNTEAFF
TGTGCCAGCAGCTTGACAGGGAACACTGAAGCTTTCTTT
>.|TRBJ1-1|.|TRBV18
CASSPSIGTEAFF
TGTGCCAGCTCCCCCAGCATCGGCACTGAAGCTTTCTTT
>.|TRBJ1-2|TRBD1|TRBV6-5
CASSYTEGAYGYTF
TGTGCCAGCAGTTACACGGAGGGGGCGTATGGCTACACCTTC
>.|TRBJ2-7|.|TRBV29-1
CSVVGSSYEQYF
TGCAGCGTCGTCGGTAGCTCCTACGAGCAGTACTTC
>.|TRBJ1-1|.|TRBV6-5
CASSYGNMNTEAFF
TGTGCCAGCAGTTACGGGAATATGAACACTGAAGCTTTCTTT
>.|TRBJ2-6|.|TRBV19
CASSLSGTGANVLTF
TGTGCCAGTAGTCTGTCGGGGACTGGGGCCAACGTCCTGACTTTC
>.|TRBJ1-2|.|TRBV19
CASSIGNGAGGYTF
TGTGCCAGTAGTATAGGAAATGGGGCCGGTGGCTACACCTTC
>.|TRBJ1-1|.|TRBV20-1
CSAKIGDQAFF
TGCAGTGCTAAAATAGGGGACCAAGCTTTCTTT
>.|TRBJ2-7|TRBD1|TRBV5-6
CASSLGDRKYSYEQYF
TGTGCCAGCAGCTTGGGGGACAGGAAATACTCCTACGAGCAGTACTTC
>.|TRBJ1-3|.|TRBV18
CASSPYDNISGNTIYF
TGTGCCAGCTCACCGTATGACAATATCTCTGGAAACACCATATATTTT
>.|TRBJ2-5|.|TRBV6-1
CASRQKLFPGAQYF
TGTGCCAGCAGACAAAAACTCTTTCCGGGGGCCCAGTACTTC
>.|TRBJ1-3|.|TRBV6-1
CASSLGQFGDTIYF
TGTGCCAGCAGTCTCGGACAGTTTGGAGACACCATATATTTT
>once|TRBJ1-2|.|TRBV27
CASKTFMGRRLNYGYTF
TGTGCCAGCAAGACCTTTATGGGCAGGCGGCTGAACTATGGCTACACCTTC
>.|TRBJ2-3|.|TRBV4-3
CASSQDLGSGSTDTQYF
TGCGCCAGCAGCCAAGATCTGGGGAGTGGTAGCACAGATACGCAGTATTTT
>.|TRBJ2-5|.|TRBV5-4
CASSPIGGRGETQYF
TGTGCCAGCAGCCCAATCGGGGGGCGTGGGGAGACCCAGTACTTC
>.|TRBJ1-2|TRBD1|TRBV5-1
CASSLGTGLGYTF
TGCGCCAGCAGCTTGGGGACAGGGCTTGGCTACACCTTC
>.|TRBJ2-5|TRBD1|TRBV7-3
CASSLDRGQETQYF
TGTGCCAGCAGCTTAGACAGGGGGCAAGAGACCCAGTACTTC
>.|TRBJ2-7|TRBD1|TRBV6-1
CASSAPPGQGYEQYF
TGTGCCAGCAGTGCCCCCCCGGGACAGGGTTACGAGCAGTACTTC
>.|TRBJ2-3|.|TRBV15
CATSRGVRTDTQYF
TGTGCCACCAGCAGAGGAGTCCGCACAGATACGCAGTATTTT
>.|TRBJ2-7|.|TRBV7-9
CASSLDGRGRGHEQYF
TGTGCCAGCAGCTTAGACGGCAGGGGAAGGGGCCACGAGCAGTACTTC
>.|TRBJ1-2|.|TRBV2
CASSEGQHGYTF
TGTGCCAGCTCCGAGGGGCAGCATGGCTACACCTTC
>.|TRBJ2-1|.|TRBV7-8
CASSLYRVVSHYEQFF
TGTGCCAGCAGCTTATACAGGGTAGTATCTCACTATGAGCAGTTCTTC
>.|TRBJ1-2|TRBD1|TRBV11-2
CASSFGQAYGYTF
TGTGCCAGCAGCTTCGGACAGGCGTATGGCTACACCTTC
>.|TRBJ1-5|.|TRBV7-2
CASSLDGNQPQHF
TGTGCCAGCAGCTTAGACGGCAATCAGCCCCAGCATTTT
>once|TRBJ2-1|TRBD2|TRBV27
CASSSVGRLAGFSYNEQFF
TGTGCCAGCAGTTCGGTCGGCAGACTAGCGGGTTTCTCCTACAATGAGCAGTTCTTC
>.|TRBJ1-1|.|TRBV30
CAWSPGLRAFF
TGTGCCTGGAGTCCCGGATTGAGAGCTTTCTTT